Reported below is one T cell receptor beta chain. This sample is part of a study of technical replicates of blood from four donors. Data came from immunoSEQ multiplex PCR; TCRdb stores just in-frame clones and leaves some out. The sample includes approximately 45,000 clones, around 96% seen only once; the top ten take around 0.35%. The ends were cut back, 6 bases at V and 2 bases at J, with 26 bases in the middle. Germline V lookup: CDR1 MNHEY, CDR2 SMNVEV (reference sequence). The CDR3 is made up of 20 amino acids. The V and J genes are TRBV27 and TRBJ2-6; TRBD2 might be the D (5 bases). The receptor was isolated from a human donor in good health. Sample: T cells isolated from PBMCs. The CDR3 reads CASSLIPGGRIGAGANVLTF. CDR3 in DNA: TGTGCCAGCAGCCTAATCCCAGGTGGGAGAATTGGGGCTGGGGCCAACGTCCTGACTTTC.